The next 10 T cell receptor beta chains were all read from a single sample in a study of blood T cell repertoires in COVID-19. The assay was immunoSEQ multiplex PCR, and TCRdb's table has in-frame clones only and misses some. The sample holds just over 150,000 clones, about 85% seen once. Sequencing was performed on peripheral blood. The receptors originated from a human donor with acute or convalescent COVID-19. The donor label of this sample is uncertain.

This rearrangement joins TRBV7-2 to TRBJ2-5; D is undetermined. The CDR3 has 15 amino acids. The germline V gene encodes CDR1 SGHTA and CDR2 FQGNSA. The germline V and J ends were trimmed by 3 bases and 3 bases, with 14 bases remaining between them. As DNA, the CDR3 is TGTGCCAGCAGCTTCATCTACAGTCCTAAAGAGACCCAGTACTTC. It specifies CASSFIYSPKETQYF.

This clone showed up just once. V is TRBV19 and J is TRBJ1-2, with 7 bases matching TRBD1. The CDR3 contains 15 residues. CDR1 and CDR2 (germline): LNHDA, SQIVND (reference sequence). V gave up 6 bases and J gave up 2 bases; unmatched junction bases: 9. CDR3 protein: CASSPGQVFNYGYTF. The CDR3 nucleotides read TGTGCCAGTAGCCCCGGACAGGTTTTCAACTATGGCTACACCTTC.

This clone was seen once. CDR3 in amino acids: CASKGQAGTGELFF. CDR3 coding DNA: TGCGCCAGCAAGGGGCAGGCAGGCACCGGGGAGCTGTTTTTT. V is TRBV5-1 and J is TRBJ2-2, with D tentatively TRBD1 (5 bases). The germline gives CDR1 SGHRS, CDR2 YFSETQ. The CDR3 covers 14 residues. Trimming cost V 6 bases and J 4 bases, with 13 bases left between them.

The gene calls are TRBV7-9 and TRBJ2-6, with TRBD1 matching over 7 bases. The CDR3 is made up of 17 amino acids. The germline CDR1 and CDR2 sequences are SEHNR and FQNEAQ (reference sequence). The V gene end was trimmed by 8 bases and the J gene end by 0 bases; junction bases not matched to a gene: 10. In DNA form, the CDR3 reads TGTGCCAGCGGGCTACAGGGGAGAGGCTCTGGGGCCAACGTCCTGACTTTC. Translation gives CASGLQGRGSGANVLTF.

The sample holds a few counts of this clone. The gene calls are TRBV6-1 and TRBJ2-3; D uncertain. V dropped 1 base and J dropped 2 bases, with 13 bases sitting between them. CDR1 and CDR2 (germline): MNHNS, SASEGT. This CDR3 is built from 16 residues. CDR3 DNA sequence: TGTGCCAGCAGTGAAGTGGCAGGTGGTGACACAGATACGCAGTATTTT. Its translation is CASSEVAGGDTDTQYF.

This clone was observed a handful of times. J is TRBJ2-1 and V is TRBV3-1 (or the pseudogene TRBV3-2); maybe TRBD2 (5 bases). Trimming removed 1 base at V and 4 bases at J, with 11 bases between. The CDR3 is 15 residues long. In germline, CDR1 is LGHDT, CDR2 YNNKEL (reference sequence). Here the CDR3 DNA reads TGTGCCAGCAGCCAAGGAGGGAATAGTTACAATGAGCAGTTCTTC. Its protein is CASSQGGNSYNEQFF.

The chain has TRBV6-5 and TRBJ1-5, with unresolved D. The germline V and J ends were trimmed by 7 bases and 1 base, with 11 bases remaining between them. This CDR3 contains 14 residues. Germline CDR1 and CDR2: MNHEY and SVGAGI. The CDR3 sequence is CASKQVESNQPQHF. CDR3 nucleotides: TGTGCCAGCAAGCAGGTAGAGAGCAATCAGCCCCAGCATTTT.

V gene TRBV5-1 combines with J gene TRBJ2-3; D may be TRBD2 (5 bases). The CDR3 runs 14 residues. V was pared by 6 bases and J by 0 bases, with 11 bases between. From germline, CDR1 is SGHRS and CDR2 YFSETQ. The CDR3 DNA follows: TGCGCCAGCACCCTCCGGGGAAGCACAGATACGCAGTATTTT. The encoded protein is CASTLRGSTDTQYF.

The chain joins TRBV5-1 to TRBJ1-3; 7 nucleotides line up with TRBD1. The CDR3 has 17 residues. CDR1 and CDR2 (germline): SGHRS, YFSETQ. V was clipped by 0 bases and J by 0 bases; unmatched bases: 6. CDR3 nucleotides: TGCGCCAGCAGCTTGGCCGCGGGACAGAGCTCTGGAAACACCATATATTTT. It specifies CASSLAAGQSSGNTIYF.

J is TRBJ2-7 and V is TRBV5-1, with a tentative D call TRBD1 (6 bases). The V end lost 4 bases, the J end lost 1 base, and 15 bases lay between the germline ends. In germline, CDR1 is SGHRS, CDR2 YFSETQ. This CDR3 comprises 15 residues. The CDR3 is CASSPRQGSSYEQYF. The CDR3 DNA reads TGCGCCAGCAGCCCTCGCCAGGGGAGTTCCTACGAGCAGTACTTC.